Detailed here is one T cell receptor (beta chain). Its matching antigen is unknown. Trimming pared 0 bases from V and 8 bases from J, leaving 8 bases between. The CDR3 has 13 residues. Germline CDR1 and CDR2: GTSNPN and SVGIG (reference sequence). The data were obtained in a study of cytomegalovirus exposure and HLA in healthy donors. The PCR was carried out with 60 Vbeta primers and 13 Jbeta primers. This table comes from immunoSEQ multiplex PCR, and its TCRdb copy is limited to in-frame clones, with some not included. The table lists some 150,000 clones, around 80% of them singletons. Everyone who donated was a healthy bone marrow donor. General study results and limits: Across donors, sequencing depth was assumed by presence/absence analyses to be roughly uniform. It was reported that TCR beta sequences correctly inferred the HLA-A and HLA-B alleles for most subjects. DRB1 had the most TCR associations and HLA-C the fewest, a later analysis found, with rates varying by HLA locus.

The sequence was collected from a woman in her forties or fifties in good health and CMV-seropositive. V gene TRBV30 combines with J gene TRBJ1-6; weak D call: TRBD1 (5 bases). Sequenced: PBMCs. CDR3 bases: TGTGCCTGGAGTGTACGGGGGGATTCACCCCTCCACTTT. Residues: CAWSVRGDSPLHF.